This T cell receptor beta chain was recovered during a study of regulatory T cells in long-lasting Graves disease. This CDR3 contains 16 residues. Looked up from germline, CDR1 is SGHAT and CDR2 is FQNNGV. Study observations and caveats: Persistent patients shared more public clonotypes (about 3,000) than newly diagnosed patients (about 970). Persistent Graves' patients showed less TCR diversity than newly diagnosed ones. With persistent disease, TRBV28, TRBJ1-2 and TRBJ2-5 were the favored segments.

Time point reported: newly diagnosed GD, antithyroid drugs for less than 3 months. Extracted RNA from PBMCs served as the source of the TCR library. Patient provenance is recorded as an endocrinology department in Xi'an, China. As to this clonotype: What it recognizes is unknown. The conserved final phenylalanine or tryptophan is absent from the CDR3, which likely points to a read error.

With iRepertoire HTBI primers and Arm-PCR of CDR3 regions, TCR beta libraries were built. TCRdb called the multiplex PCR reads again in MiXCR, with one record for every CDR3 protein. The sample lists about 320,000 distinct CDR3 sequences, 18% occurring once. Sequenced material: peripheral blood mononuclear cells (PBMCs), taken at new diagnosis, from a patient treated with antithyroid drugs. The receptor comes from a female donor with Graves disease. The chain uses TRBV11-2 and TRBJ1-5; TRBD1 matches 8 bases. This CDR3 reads CASSLGQGRIDHPQHS. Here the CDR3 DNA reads TGTGCCAGCAGCTTAGGACAGGGGAGAATAGATCATCCCCAGCATTCT.